Listed below are T cell receptor beta chains from one sample, sequenced in a study of blood T cell repertoires in COVID-19. Data came from immunoSEQ multiplex PCR; TCRdb stores just in-frame clones and leaves some out. The sample contains around 95,000 clones, around four fifths of which appear only once. Specimen: peripheral blood. The receptor set was obtained from a man aged 45-60 years with active or convalescent COVID-19. Both conserved end residues are part of each CDR3. D genes are given only for firm matches. The size entry is marked missing in some rows and otherwise reads once, few, many or a size class.

DNA: TGTGCCAGCAGCCCGACTAGCGTACTAGCCAAAAACATTCAGTACTTC
CDR3: CASSPTSVLAKNIQYF
size: -
D: TRBD2
J: TRBJ2-4
V: TRBV27
length: 16

DNA: TGCGCCAGCAGCTACAGGGTAGGAACCGGGGAGCTGTTTTTT
CDR3: CASSYRVGTGELFF
size: -
D: -
J: TRBJ2-2
V: TRBV5-1
length: 14

DNA: TGTGCCAGCAGCGGGACAGGGGTTCAGCCCCAGCATTTT
CDR3: CASSGTGVQPQHF
size: few
D: TRBD1
J: TRBJ1-5
V: TRBV2
length: 13

DNA: TGTGCCAGCAGCTCCGACACTTTATATCAGCCCCAGCATTTT
CDR3: CASSSDTLYQPQHF
size: once
D: -
J: TRBJ1-5
V: TRBV7-8
length: 14

DNA: TGTGCCAGCTCAAGACAGGGGGCGCCCACTAATGAAAAACTGTTTTTT
CDR3: CASSRQGAPTNEKLFF
size: -
D: TRBD1
J: TRBJ1-4
V: TRBV18
length: 16

DNA: TGTGCCAGCATACACAGCGGGAGGGGCACAGATACGCAGTATTTT
CDR3: CASIHSGRGTDTQYF
size: -
D: TRBD2
J: TRBJ2-3
V: TRBV6-4
length: 15

DNA: TGTGCCACCAGTGACCGGACTAGCGGGTCCTCTAGCACAGATACGCAGTATTTT
CDR3: CATSDRTSGSSSTDTQYF
size: -
D: TRBD2
J: TRBJ2-3
V: TRBV24-1
length: 18

DNA: TGTGCCACCAGTGGACTAGCGGGAGGTGGTCGGAGCCAAGAGACCCAGTACTTC
CDR3: CATSGLAGGGRSQETQYF
size: -
D: TRBD2
J: TRBJ2-5
V: TRBV24-1
length: 18

DNA: TGTGCCAGCAGTTCCCCGGGACAGGGATCGCCCGGGGAGCTGTTTTTT
CDR3: CASSSPGQGSPGELFF
size: once
D: TRBD1
J: TRBJ2-2
V: TRBV6-5
length: 16

DNA: TGTGCCAGCAGAGCTCAGGGGATATCCTACGAGCAGTACTTC
CDR3: CASRAQGISYEQYF
size: few
D: -
J: TRBJ2-7
V: TRBV2
length: 14

DNA: TGTGCCAGCTCACCATCACAGGGGGCGAGTCCCCTGTACACTGAAGCTTTCTTT
CDR3: CASSPSQGASPLYTEAFF
size: -
D: TRBD1
J: TRBJ1-1
V: TRBV18
length: 18

DNA: TGTGCCAGCAGCGCAGGTGTCACCGATACGCAGTATTTT
CDR3: CASSAGVTDTQYF
size: few
D: -
J: TRBJ2-3
V: TRBV5-8
length: 13

DNA: TGTGCCAGCAGTCAGGGGAGAGGCGAGCAGTACTTC
CDR3: CASSQGRGEQYF
size: once
D: -
J: TRBJ2-7
V: TRBV6-5
length: 12

DNA: TGCAGCGTTCTGGACAGGGACTATGGCTACACCTTC
CDR3: CSVLDRDYGYTF
size: -
D: TRBD1
J: TRBJ1-2
V: TRBV29-1
length: 12

DNA: TGTGCCAGCAGCCCTAAACTAGCGGGAGGGCACAATGAGCAGTTCTTC
CDR3: CASSPKLAGGHNEQFF
size: -
D: TRBD2
J: TRBJ2-1
V: TRBV6-2/TRBV6-3
length: 16

DNA: TGCAGCGTTACGACAGGGAGCGAGCAGTACTTC
CDR3: CSVTTGSEQYF
size: -
D: TRBD1
J: TRBJ2-7
V: TRBV29-1
length: 11

DNA: TGTGCCAGCAGTTCCCCCAGCGGGAGGAGCCCAGATACGCAGTATTTT
CDR3: CASSSPSGRSPDTQYF
size: once
D: TRBD2
J: TRBJ2-3
V: TRBV6-2/TRBV6-3
length: 16

DNA: TGTGCCAGTAGTTCTGAGTTAAGCGGGACGTCCTACGAGCAGTACTTC
CDR3: CASSSELSGTSYEQYF
size: few
D: TRBD2
J: TRBJ2-7
V: TRBV19
length: 16

DNA: TGTGCCGTCCACAGGAACACTGAAGCTTTCTTT
CDR3: CAVHRNTEAFF
size: once
D: -
J: TRBJ1-1
V: TRBV30
length: 11

DNA: TGTGCCAGCATGGAGCGAGCGAACACCGGGGAGCTGTTTTTT
CDR3: CASMERANTGELFF
size: -
D: -
J: TRBJ2-2
V: TRBV3-1/TRBV3-2
length: 14

DNA: TGTGCCAGCAGCAAATACCAGCGGGAGGAGGATGATGGCAATGAGCAGTTCTTC
CDR3: CASSKYQREEDDGNEQFF
size: -
D: -
J: TRBJ2-1
V: TRBV21-1
length: 18

DNA: TGTGCCAGCAGTTTAACCAGCCAAGAGACCCAGTACTTC
CDR3: CASSLTSQETQYF
size: -
D: -
J: TRBJ2-5
V: TRBV28
length: 13

DNA: TGCGCCAGCAGCCAAGCAACAGTTAACTATGGCTACACCTTC
CDR3: CASSQATVNYGYTF
size: -
D: -
J: TRBJ1-2
V: TRBV4-1
length: 14

DNA: TGTGCCAGCTCACCCGGGACAGGCTTTGATCAGCCCCAGCATTTT
CDR3: CASSPGTGFDQPQHF
size: -
D: TRBD1
J: TRBJ1-5
V: TRBV18
length: 15